The T cell receptor beta chain described here comes from a study of cytotoxic CD8 clonotypes in ibrutinib-treated CLL. CDR1 is SGHRS and CDR2 is YFSETQ in the germline V gene. The CDR3 contains 17 residues. Trimming removed 0 bases from V and 7 bases from J; junction bases left unmatched: 7. Produced via immunoSEQ multiplex PCR; TCRdb's table is partial and in-frame only. Seen here are about 310,000 clones, just under 80% observed once, and the top ten hold roughly 6.3%. This clone was observed a few times. The genes are TRBV5-1 and TRBJ2-2, with 12 positions matching TRBD2. Sequenced here: PBMCs, sampled before ibrutinib treatment. This clonotype originated in a human donor with chronic lymphocytic leukemia. In DNA form, the CDR3 reads TGCGCCAGCAGCTTGGAGTCTAGCGGGAGGGATGGCGGGGAGCTGTTTTTT. It codes for CASSLESSGRDGGELFF.